Presented here are 31 T cell receptor beta chains from one specimen sequenced in a study of Tregs in tolerant kidney transplant recipients. Sequenced by immunoSEQ multiplex PCR; TCRdb stores in-frame clones only, minus some. The sample carries about 120,000 clones, roughly 92% recorded once. The specimen was CD4+ T cells from blood. These receptors were obtained from a human donor in good health.

The genes are TRBV2 and TRBJ2-5, with TRBD2 matching over 12 bases. This CDR3 spans 16 amino acids. Trimming removed 5 bases from V and 4 bases from J; junction bases left unmatched: 8. Per germline, CDR1 SNHLY and CDR2 FYNNEI. CDR3 nucleotide sequence: TGTGCCAGCAGTACCTCTAGCGGGGGGGCCCTAGAGACCCAGTACTTC. It codes for CASSTSSGGALETQYF.

This clone was observed a few times. This chain joins TRBV10-3 and TRBJ1-6, with 8 bases aligning to TRBD1. CDR3 length: 14 amino acids. Germline V gene data show CDR1 as ENHRY and CDR2 as SYGVKD. The V gene end was trimmed by 6 bases and the J gene end by 7 bases; junction bases not matched to a gene: 5. The DNA for the CDR3 is TGTGCCATCAGGGACAGGGTGGGAAATTCACCCCTCCACTTT. Translated, it gives CAIRDRVGNSPLHF.

The gene calls are TRBV5-5 and TRBJ2-3; D is unclear. Trimming pared 4 bases from V and 3 bases from J, leaving 15 bases between. The CDR3 is 15 amino acids. Germline V lookup: CDR1 SGHKS, CDR2 YYEKEE (reference sequence). Here the CDR3 reads CASSQDGFSTDTQYF. Here the CDR3 DNA reads TGTGCCAGCAGCCAAGACGGATTTTCTACAGATACGCAGTATTTT.

The V call is TRBV29-1, the J call TRBJ2-7, with TRBD2 matching 11 bases. The V gene end was trimmed by 6 bases and the J gene end by 0 bases; junction bases not matched to a gene: 1. CDR1 SQVTM and CDR2 ANQGSEA come from the germline V gene. CDR3 length: 13 residues. The CDR3 DNA reads as TGCAGCGTCCTAGCGGGAGGCTCCTACGAGCAGTACTTC. This sequence encodes CSVLAGGSYEQYF.

The gene calls are TRBV5-1 and TRBJ1-2, with D possibly matching TRBD1 (6 bases). The CDR3 loop spans 12 amino acids. Germline CDR1 is SGHRS and CDR2 is YFSETQ. V gave up 0 bases and J gave up 8 bases, with 8 bases separating them. The CDR3 sequence is CASSLDRAGYTF. For the CDR3, the DNA is TGCGCCAGCAGCTTGGACAGGGCCGGCTACACCTTC.

The chain recombines TRBV6-1 with TRBJ2-7, with 8 positions matching TRBD1. V lost 7 bases, J lost 0 bases, and 8 bases stayed unmatched. Germline CDR1 is MNHNS and CDR2 is SASEGT. The CDR3 sequence is 15 residues long. The CDR3: CASIPQGAFSYEQYF. The DNA for the CDR3 is TGTGCCAGCATCCCCCAGGGGGCCTTCTCCTACGAGCAGTACTTC.

This chain connects TRBV19 to TRBJ2-5; D unclear. CDR1 is LNHDA and CDR2 is SQIVND in the germline V gene (reference sequence). The ends were cut back, 3 bases at V and 4 bases at J, with 9 bases in the middle. The CDR3 consists of 13 residues. The DNA of the CDR3 is TGTGCCAGTAGTATCGAGGCGACAGAGACCCAGTACTTC. This gives the protein CASSIEATETQYF.

This clone was observed once. This specimen includes other DNA sequences encoding the same CDR3. The gene calls are TRBV7-3 and TRBJ1-1; no firm D call. Trimming took off 0 bases at V and 0 bases at J, with 2 bases between the two ends. The CDR3 has 13 amino acids. The germline V gene encodes CDR1 SGHTA and CDR2 FQGTGA. This CDR3 reads CASSLTVNTEAFF. In DNA, the CDR3 is TGTGCCAGCAGCTTAACAGTGAACACTGAAGCTTTCTTT.

This clone was picked up one time. V and J are TRBV19 and TRBJ2-7; TRBD2 matches 8 bases. Per germline, CDR1 LNHDA and CDR2 SQIVND (reference sequence). Trimming cost V 5 bases and J 2 bases; bases outside gene matches: 8. The CDR3 has 15 residues. In DNA form, the CDR3 reads TGTGCCAGTAGTCCCGGCCTAGCGGGCCCCTACGAGCAGTACTTC. Its protein product is CASSPGLAGPYEQYF.

This clone was found once. J is TRBJ2-5 and V is TRBV7-7, with 7 bases aligning to TRBD1. Trimming at V came to 2 bases and at J to 5 bases, leaving 8 bases not matched to a gene. This CDR3 spans 15 amino acids. Germline CDR1 is SSHAT and CDR2 is FNYEAQ (reference sequence). The CDR3 nucleotides read TGTGCCAGCAGCTTATGGGGTTACAGGGGTGAGACCCAGTACTTC. Translation: CASSLWGYRGETQYF.

The gene calls are TRBV7-9 and TRBJ2-3; 8 bases align to TRBD1. Per germline, CDR1 SEHNR and CDR2 FQNEAQ (reference sequence). V shed 3 bases, J shed 3 bases, and the junction held 2 bases outside the gene matches. The CDR3 sequence is 14 residues long. Here the CDR3 reads CASSFWTGTDTQYF. CDR3 sequence (DNA): TGTGCCAGCAGCTTTTGGACAGGGACAGATACGCAGTATTTT.

This chain connects TRBV5-1 to TRBJ2-2; D is perhaps TRBD2 (5 bases). V lost 6 bases and J lost 7, with 16 bases in between. CDR3 length: 14 amino acids. Germline V gene lookup returns CDR1 SGHRS and CDR2 YFSETQ. In DNA form, the CDR3 reads TGCGCCAGCACCGGGTGGGAGTCGGACGGGGAGCTGTTTTTT. Its protein is CASTGWESDGELFF.

This rearrangement joins TRBV5-5 to TRBJ2-5; tentatively, D is TRBD1 (8 bases). There are 14 residues in the CDR3. V was cut by 1 base and J by 6 bases, with 13 bases left in between. Germline values: CDR1 SGHKS, CDR2 YYEKEE (reference sequence). The CDR3 region has the DNA TGTGCCAGCAGCTTGTACAGGGGGGGCAAGACCCAGTACTTC. Protein: CASSLYRGGKTQYF.

The V call is TRBV2, the J call TRBJ1-1; D not resolved. The CDR3 is made up of 16 amino acids. Germline CDR1 reads SNHLY; CDR2 reads FYNNEI. V gave up 4 bases and J gave up 0 bases, with 15 bases separating them. This CDR3 reads CASSVKEVLMNTEAFF. The CDR3 DNA reads as TGTGCCAGCAGTGTAAAGGAGGTACTAATGAACACTGAAGCTTTCTTT.

The rearrangement links TRBV5-1 to TRBJ2-6; D gene unclear. Germline values: CDR1 SGHRS, CDR2 YFSETQ. The CDR3 extends over 15 amino acids. The V end lost 0 bases, the J end lost 0 bases, and 4 bases lay between the germline ends. In DNA, the CDR3 is TGCGCCAGCAGCTTGGCGTACTCTGGGGCCAACGTCCTGACTTTC. As protein: CASSLAYSGANVLTF.

In DNA form, the CDR3 reads TGTGCCAGCAGCTTGTCAGGCCCCTACGAGCAGTACTTC. This translates into CASSLSGPYEQYF. The chain couples TRBV5-4 to TRBJ2-7; D is unclear. CDR1 and CDR2 (germline): SGHNT, YYREEE (reference sequence). The CDR3 loop spans 13 amino acids. Trimming stripped 1 base from V and 2 bases from J, with 7 bases between.

V gene TRBV9 combines with J gene TRBJ2-7; D gene ambiguous. This CDR3 region has 13 residues. Germline assignment: CDR1 SGDLS and CDR2 YYNGEE. V lost 4 bases and J lost 2, with 10 bases in between. The CDR3 DNA is TGTGCCAGCAGCCATGAAGGGCCCTACGAGCAGTACTTC. This translates into CASSHEGPYEQYF.

The V gene is TRBV11-2, the J gene TRBJ1-1; possibly TRBD1 for D (6 bases). CDR3 length: 13 amino acids. Germline V gives CDR1 SGHAT, CDR2 FQNNGV. V lost 1 base to trimming and J lost 11 bases, with 14 bases between them. In DNA, the CDR3 is TGTGCCAGCAGCTTAGGCAGGGGTCCCGGCGCTTTCTTT. It specifies CASSLGRGPGAFF.

The chain carries TRBV7-2 and TRBJ2-3, with 11 bases identical to TRBD2. The CDR3 runs 17 residues. After removal of 2 bases from V and 4 bases from J, the junction contained 8 bases not matched to a gene. Germline V gene lookup returns CDR1 SGHTA and CDR2 FQGNSA. Here the CDR3 DNA reads TGTGCCAGCAGCTTAATAGGGACTAGCGGTGGCCCAGATACGCAGTATTTT. Its translation is CASSLIGTSGGPDTQYF.

The chain has TRBV19 and TRBJ2-5; 8 bases agree with TRBD2. CDR3 length: 14 residues. Germline V gene sequence: CDR1 LNHDA, CDR2 SQIVND (reference sequence). The V segment lost 5 bases and the J segment 3 bases; nucleotides outside the gene matches: 5. Written as DNA, the CDR3 is TGTGCCAGTAGTTTGGGACTAGGGAAAGAGACCCAGTACTTC. Translated, it gives CASSLGLGKETQYF.

The CDR3 protein is CASSPGGGTRGVQYF. CDR3 nucleotides: TGTGCCAGCAGCCCAGGGGGAGGGACTAGAGGGGTTCAGTACTTC. The chain recombines TRBV7-8 with TRBJ2-4; possibly TRBD2 for D (8 bases). The CDR3 has 15 amino acids. V was shortened by 5 bases and J by 11 bases, with 22 bases between the two germline ends. Germline V gives CDR1 SGHVS, CDR2 FQNEAQ.

V usage is TRBV7-6 and J usage is TRBJ1-1, with 7 bases matching TRBD1. Per germline, CDR1 SGHVS and CDR2 FNYEAQ. Trimming took 5 bases from V and 1 from J; bases not matched to a gene: 13. This CDR3 has 17 amino acids. The CDR3 spells CASSAARAQGPNTEAFF. The CDR3 DNA sequence: TGTGCCAGCAGCGCGGCTAGGGCACAGGGGCCGAACACTGAAGCTTTCTTT.

The V gene is TRBV28, the J gene TRBJ1-4; 7 bases fit TRBD1. The ends lost 6 bases at V and 7 bases at J; junction bases unmatched: 14. Germline loops: CDR1 MDHEN, CDR2 SYDVKM. The CDR3 is 16 amino acids. The CDR3 bases are TGTGCCAGCAGGGGACTCGGACAGGCAGATAGTGAAAAACTGTTTTTT. Protein product: CASRGLGQADSEKLFF. Complete variable domain (other parts from reference TRBV28 and TRBJ1-4): DVKVTQSSRYLVKRTGEKVFLECVQDMDHENMFWYRQDPGLGLRLIYFSYDVKMKEKGDIPEGYSVSREKKERFSLILESASTNQTSMYLCASRGLGQADSEKLFFGSGTQLSVL.

This chain joins TRBV6-1 and TRBJ2-6; 7 nucleotides agree with TRBD2. The CDR3 extends over 15 amino acids. V lost 8 bases to trimming and J lost 2 bases; unmatched junction nucleotides: 6. The germline V gene encodes CDR1 MNHNS and CDR2 SASEGT. CDR3 loop: CASFPGGTGANVLTF. The CDR3 DNA reads TGTGCCAGCTTCCCCGGGGGGACTGGGGCCAACGTCCTGACTTTC.

This chain connects TRBV10-1 to TRBJ1-2; D remains ambiguous. CDR1 is WNHNN and CDR2 is SYGVQD in the germline V gene (reference sequence). The CDR3 length is 13 residues. V lost 5 bases, J lost 4 bases, and 11 bases lay in between. The CDR3 loop is CASSSADGYGYTF. In DNA form, the CDR3 reads TGCGCCAGCAGTTCCGCCGACGGCTATGGCTACACCTTC.

The J gene is TRBJ2-2, the V gene TRBV25-1, with TRBD1 identical over 10 bases. Germline V gene lookup returns CDR1 MGHDK and CDR2 SYGVNS. The CDR3 contains 16 residues. The V gene end was trimmed by 1 base and the J gene end by 6 bases; junction bases not matched to a gene: 5. The CDR3 is CASSEFGTGAAGELFF. As DNA, the CDR3 is TGTGCCAGCAGTGAATTTGGGACAGGGGCCGCCGGGGAGCTGTTTTTT.

This chain connects TRBV11-2 to TRBJ2-7; D not certain. Trimming shortened V by 5 bases and J by 2 bases, and 16 bases separated the two germline ends. This CDR3 is 15 amino acids long. Germline lookup yields CDR1 SGHAT and CDR2 FQNNGV. The CDR3 reads CASSPQAGPAYEQYF. The CDR3 DNA sequence: TGTGCCAGCAGCCCGCAGGCAGGTCCTGCCTACGAGCAGTACTTC.

The chain employs TRBV10-1 and TRBJ2-1, with 11 bases aligning to TRBD2. Germline CDR1 is WNHNN and CDR2 is SYGVQD (reference sequence). The CDR3 extends over 14 amino acids. The junction had 5 bases not matched to a gene; V was cut back by 4 bases and J by 9 bases. This CDR3 is CASSGSGGASEQFF. In DNA, the CDR3 is TGCGCCAGCAGTGGTAGCGGGGGGGCAAGTGAGCAGTTCTTC.

The CDR3 DNA reads TGTGCCAGCAGTTTCGTCGCCCCCCAAGAGACCCAGTACTTC. Translating gives CASSFVAPQETQYF. V is TRBV6-5 and J is TRBJ2-5, with unresolved D. CDR3 size: 14 residues. Between the trimmed V and J ends, which lost 4 bases and 1 base, there was a span of 10 bases. Germline lookup yields CDR1 MNHEY and CDR2 SVGAGI.

The V call is TRBV15, the J call TRBJ1-2; 7 nucleotides line up with TRBD1. Germline-derived CDR1 and CDR2 are LNHNV and YYDKDF (reference sequence). The CDR3 runs 16 residues. After removal of 3 bases from V and 0 bases from J, the junction contained 7 bases not matched to a gene. This CDR3 is CATSRSGTASNYGYTF. The DNA of the CDR3 is TGTGCCACCAGCAGGTCCGGGACAGCATCTAACTATGGCTACACCTTC.

V is TRBV18 and J is TRBJ1-5, with D possibly matching TRBD1 (5 bases). Between the trimmed V and J ends, which lost 3 bases and 2 bases, there was a span of 8 bases. The CDR3 contains 14 residues. Germline V gene data show CDR1 as KGHSH and CDR2 as LQKENI. CDR3 protein: CASSPRDGNQPQHF. The DNA of the CDR3 is TGTGCCAGCTCACCCCGGGACGGCAATCAGCCCCAGCATTTT. The full variable domain, rest sourced from reference TRBV18 and TRBJ1-5, is NAGVMQNPRHLVRRRGQEARLRCSPMKGHSHVYWYRQLPEEGLKFMVYLQKENIIDESGMPKERFSAEFPKEGPSILRIQQVVRGDSAAYFCASSPRDGNQPQHFGDGTRLSIL.